Here is one T cell receptor beta chain with its context. Antigen unknown. The CDR3 spans 17 residues. After removal of 6 bases from V and 5 bases from J, the junction contained 15 bases not matched to a gene. CDR1 KGHSH and CDR2 LQKENI come from the germline V gene. These data belong to a study of beta chain features in type 1 diabetes. Every donor provided one heparinised blood draw, which averaged approximately 120 mL. Notes on the study in general: VDJ junctions from type 1 diabetes patients carried fewer insertions and larger deletions. Cells with high TCR expression could be over-represented when cDNA is sequenced.

Expressed TCRB transcripts were sequenced because the isolated RNA had all been reverse transcribed beforehand. Measured with immunoSEQ multiplex PCR; TCRdb has only the in-frame clones, and not every one. The sample comprises 350,000 to 450,000 clones, about 15% of which are singletons, and approximately 0.02% rests with the top ten. Sequences were obtained from naive CD4+ T cells from blood. J is TRBJ2-1 and V is TRBV18, with TRBD1 matching over 8 bases. The clonotype originates from a young woman in good health. The CDR3 coding sequence is TGTGCCAGCTCGTCGCAGGGGGCCAGCTTCATAGACAATGAGCAGTTCTTC. As protein: CASSSQGASFIDNEQFF. Full variable domain (outside the CDR3, taken from reference TRBV18 and TRBJ2-1): NAGVMQNPRHLVRRRGQEARLRCSPMKGHSHVYWYRQLPEEGLKFMVYLQKENIIDESGMPKERFSAEFPKEGPSILRIQQVVRGDSAAYFCASSSQGASFIDNEQFFGPGTRLTVL.